The 28 T cell receptor beta chains below come from one sample, sequenced in a study of T cell repertoires in cytomegalovirus infection. MiXCR, applied by TCRdb to the reads, yields one record per CDR3 protein. Among 500,000 or so distinct CDR3 sequences listed, approximately 15% were seen once. Sequenced material: CD8+ T cells from PBMCs. The receptor source for this set is a human donor in good health (CMV status not recorded). Some clones in this sample may be carry-over from other donors' samples.

There are many counts of this clonotype. The V gene is TRBV7-8, the J gene TRBJ2-7; 9 bases fit TRBD2. Losses at the gene ends were 5 bases for V and 1 base for J; bases not matched to a gene: 6. The CDR3 loop spans 15 amino acids. The germline CDR1 and CDR2 sequences are SGHVS and FQNEAQ. The DNA of the CDR3 is TGTGCCAGCAGCCACGAGCTAGCGGGGTCCTACGAGCAGTACTTC. Translating it yields CASSHELAGSYEQYF.

At least ten counts were recorded for this clonotype. The V gene is TRBV11-2, the J gene TRBJ1-1, with 7 bases identical to TRBD1. Germline lookup yields CDR1 SGHAT and CDR2 FQNNGV. J gave up 0 bases and V 0 bases, and 4 bases lay outside the gene matches. There are 16 residues in the CDR3. The CDR3 coding sequence is TGTGCCAGCAGCTTAGATCTGGGGACAGTGAACACTGAAGCTTTCTTT. It codes for CASSLDLGTVNTEAFF.

This chain connects TRBV28 to TRBJ1-1; the match to TRBD1 covers 11 bases. CDR3 size: 13 residues. Trimming took 6 bases from V and 4 from J; bases not matched to a gene: 1. CDR1 and CDR2 from the germline V gene are MDHEN and SYDVKM. CDR3 DNA sequence: TGTGCCAGCAGGGGGACAGGGGGCACTGAAGCTTTCTTT. It translates to CASRGTGGTEAFF.

Many counts were recorded for this clonotype. The CDR3 sequence is CASSFGPRLGTEAFF. DNA of the CDR3: TGTGCCAGCAGCTTCGGGCCAAGGCTAGGCACTGAAGCTTTCTTT. V and J are TRBV7-9 and TRBJ1-1; D not certain. The germline V gene encodes CDR1 SEHNR and CDR2 FQNEAQ (reference sequence). Trimming cost V 3 bases and J 4 bases, with 15 bases left between them. The CDR3 loop spans 15 amino acids.

The chain has TRBV11-2 and TRBJ2-5, with 9 positions matching TRBD1. This CDR3 has 14 amino acids. In germline, CDR1 is SGHAT, CDR2 FQNNGV. J was trimmed by 4 bases and V by 5 bases; bases with no gene match: 5. The CDR3 bases are TGTGCCAGCAGCCCGAACAGGGGGCGAGAGACCCAGTACTTC. It codes for CASSPNRGRETQYF.

This clonotype was found many times. CDR3 loop: CASSPLGGAKNEQFF. The CDR3, as DNA: TGTGCCAGCAGCCCTCTTGGGGGGGCCAAAAATGAGCAGTTCTTC. This sequence joins TRBV14 and TRBJ2-1; D perhaps matches TRBD2 (7 bases). V lost 4 bases to trimming and J lost 7 bases, with 17 bases between them. The germline CDR1 and CDR2 sequences are SGHDN and FVKESK. This CDR3 comprises 15 residues.

This clonotype was counted at least ten times. This chain uses TRBV6-5 with TRBJ2-7; 10 bases align to TRBD1. Germline values: CDR1 MNHEY, CDR2 SVGAGI. V was pared by 4 bases and J by 0 bases, with 3 bases of the junction left unmatched. This CDR3 spans 15 amino acids. In DNA, the CDR3 is TGTGCCAGCAGTTGGGGACAGGGGAGCTCCTACGAGCAGTACTTC. It translates to CASSWGQGSSYEQYF.

This clonotype was seen a handful of times. The V and J genes are TRBV3-1 and TRBJ2-1; D uncertain. The CDR3 length is 17 residues. Germline V CDR1 and CDR2: LGHDT, YNNKEL (reference sequence). The V and J ends lost 0 bases and 0 bases respectively, with 12 bases between them. The CDR3 region is CASSQDVVRNSYNEQFF. The CDR3 DNA reads as TGTGCCAGCAGCCAAGACGTGGTGCGGAACTCCTACAATGAGCAGTTCTTC.

The sample holds many counts of this clonotype. The chain carries TRBV7-9 and TRBJ2-7; D is uncertain. This CDR3 has 14 residues. Germline CDR1 reads SEHNR; CDR2 reads FQNEAQ (reference sequence). Trimming removed 4 bases at V and 2 bases at J, with 12 bases between. The CDR3 DNA follows: TGTGCCAGCAGCTCTCCCGATAAGACCTACGAGCAGTACTTC. Its translation is CASSSPDKTYEQYF.

In its sample, this clonotype was seen many times. The chain combines TRBV7-8 with TRBJ2-3, with a possible D match to TRBD2 (5 bases). Trimming left V 2 bases short and J 0 bases short, with 9 bases between. The CDR3 has 15 amino acids. Germline V gene sequence: CDR1 SGHVS, CDR2 FQNEAQ. DNA for the CDR3: TGTGCCAGCAGCTTAAGGGCTAGCAGCACAGATACGCAGTATTTT. This gives the protein CASSLRASSTDTQYF.

This chain links TRBV4-1 with TRBJ2-1, with D unresolved. CDR3 length equals 16 residues. Trimming pared 0 bases from V and 0 bases from J, leaving 9 bases between. Germline values: CDR1 MGHRA, CDR2 YSYEKL. CDR3 DNA sequence: TGCGCCAGCAGCCAAGATCATCAGTACTCCTACAATGAGCAGTTCTTC. Translation: CASSQDHQYSYNEQFF.

A note on this clonotype: A much larger clone differs by one base, so this may be a read error. V and J are TRBV5-6 and TRBJ2-1; D uncertain. This CDR3 comprises 14 residues. CDR1 SGHDT and CDR2 YYEEEE come from the germline V gene. The CDR3 sequence is CASSFPSTGNKQFF. DNA of the CDR3: TGTGCCAGCAGCTTCCCCTCCACCGGCAATAAGCAGTTCTTC.

This clonotype has more than one count but fewer than ten. The rearrangement joins TRBV29-1 to TRBJ2-3; no clear D. Germline V lookup: CDR1 SQVTM, CDR2 ANQGSEA. V lost 1 base, J lost 2 bases, and 7 bases lay in between. CDR3 length: 13 residues. This chain's CDR3 is CSVEGGYTDTQYF. CDR3 sequence (DNA): TGCAGCGTTGAAGGGGGATACACAGATACGCAGTATTTT.

This clonotype was seen many times. The chain carries TRBV7-9 and TRBJ2-5, with TRBD1 matching over 9 bases. CDR1 is SEHNR and CDR2 is FQNEAQ in the germline V gene (reference sequence). J gave up 0 bases and V 5 bases, and 16 bases lay outside the gene matches. This CDR3 is built from 19 residues. CDR3 DNA sequence: TGTGCCAGCAGCCAACTACTTGGACAGGGGAATACGTACCAAGAGACCCAGTACTTC. Protein product: CASSQLLGQGNTYQETQYF. Filled out from reference TRBV7-9 and TRBJ2-5, the complete variable domain reads DTGVSQNPRHKITKRGQNVTFRCDPISEHNRLYWYRQTLGQGPEFLTYFQNEAQLEKSRLLSDRFSAERPKGSFSTLEIQRTEQGDSAMYLCASSQLLGQGNTYQETQYFGPGTRLLVL.

By proportion, this clonotype is medium-sized (0.01 to 0.1%). The genes are TRBV7-2 and TRBJ2-5; 11 bases are shared with TRBD1. The CDR3 covers 16 residues. CDR1 SGHTA and CDR2 FQGNSA come from the germline V gene. V lost 5 bases, J lost 1 base, and 6 bases stayed unmatched. The CDR3 DNA sequence: TGTGCCAGCAGCCCGGGGACAGGGGGGGGCCAAGAGACCCAGTACTTC. Protein sequence: CASSPGTGGGQETQYF. Looking up the rest from reference TRBV7-2 and TRBJ2-5 gives the full variable domain: GAGVSQSPSNKVTEKGKDVELRCDPISGHTALYWYRQSLGQGLEFLIYFQGNSAPDKSGLPSDRFSAERTGGSVSTLTIQRTQQEDSAVYLCASSPGTGGGQETQYFGPGTRLLVL.

The CDR3 region is CASGTGGGYEQYF. The DNA of the CDR3 is TGTGCCTCTGGGACAGGGGGGGGCTACGAGCAGTACTTC. V gene TRBV7-6 combines with J gene TRBJ2-7, with TRBD1 matching 11 bases. This CDR3 has 13 residues. Looked up from germline, CDR1 is SGHVS and CDR2 is FNYEAQ. The V gene end was trimmed by 11 bases and the J gene end by 3 bases; junction bases not matched to a gene: 6. Drawing the rest from reference TRBV7-6 and TRBJ2-7, the complete variable domain is GAGVSQSPRYKVTKRGQDVALRCDPISGHVSLYWYRQALGQGPEFLTYFNYEAQQDKSGLPNDRFSAERPEGSISTLTIQRTEQRDSAMYRCASGTGGGYEQYFGPGTRLTVT.

As regards this clonotype: A much larger clonotype is one base distant, so this may be a read error. The V gene is TRBV12-3 or TRBV12-4, the J gene TRBJ2-2; D not certain. The V and J ends lost 7 bases and 0 bases respectively, with 15 bases between them. The CDR3 contains 16 residues. CDR3 loop: CASTPRMAANTGELFF. CDR3 bases: TGTGCCAGCACCCCCCGCATGGCAGCGAACACCGGGGAGCTGTTTTTT.

There are many counts of this clonotype. The J gene is TRBJ2-3, the V gene TRBV6-6, with 8 bases aligning to TRBD2. V lost 5 bases to trimming and J lost 4 bases; unmatched junction nucleotides: 8. From germline, CDR1 is MNHNY and CDR2 SVGAGI (reference sequence). The CDR3 is 15 residues long. The CDR3 nucleotides read TGTGCCAGCAGTAGACAGCGGGAGTTGTCAGATACGCAGTATTTT. Its protein is CASSRQRELSDTQYF.

The chain carries TRBV5-6 and TRBJ2-7; 7 nucleotides line up with TRBD1. J lost 6 bases, V lost 7 bases, and 7 bases had no gene match. In germline, CDR1 is SGHDT, CDR2 YYEEEE. This CDR3 is 12 amino acids long. The CDR3: CASGSGGIEQYF. The CDR3 bases are TGTGCCAGCGGGTCAGGGGGTATCGAGCAGTACTTC.

This clonotype appeared many times. V is TRBV7-6 and J is TRBJ2-7; D gene unclear. The CDR3 is 13 amino acids. The germline CDR1 and CDR2 sequences are SGHVS and FNYEAQ. V shed 1 base and J shed 3 bases, with 7 bases lying between them. The CDR3 nucleotides are TGTGCCAGCAGCTTAGGGCCCGACTACGAGCAGTACTTC. Protein: CASSLGPDYEQYF.

This clonotype was seen only a few times. This sequence joins TRBV5-4 and TRBJ2-3; a weak D match, TRBD1 (6 bases). The CDR3 consists of 15 residues. V lost 3 bases and J lost 2, with 13 bases in between. Germline V CDR1 and CDR2: SGHNT, YYREEE (reference sequence). The CDR3: CASSSTGHITDTQYF. CDR3 DNA: TGTGCCAGCAGCTCTACGGGACATATCACAGATACGCAGTATTTT.

The rearrangement uses TRBV28 and TRBJ2-2; perhaps TRBD2 as D (5 bases). Between the trimmed V and J ends, which lost 5 bases and 0 bases, there was a span of 16 bases. The CDR3 sequence is 17 residues long. The germline CDR1 and CDR2 sequences are MDHEN and SYDVKM. The CDR3 nucleotides read TGTGCCAGCAGTACACCCTCGGAGCGGCCGAACACCGGGGAGCTGTTTTTT. This encodes CASSTPSERPNTGELFF.

The genes are TRBV20-1 and TRBJ2-3; possible D gene TRBD2, 5 bases. Trimming removed 0 bases at V and 0 bases at J, with 16 bases between. The CDR3 is 17 amino acids. The germline V gene encodes CDR1 DFQATT and CDR2 SNEGSKA (reference sequence). The CDR3 sequence is CSARDLKGGFSTDTQYF. In nucleotides, the CDR3 is TGCAGTGCTAGAGATCTGAAAGGAGGATTTAGCACAGATACGCAGTATTTT.

This clonotype was counted only a few times. V is TRBV7-2 and J is TRBJ1-4; the D gene is possibly TRBD1 (5 bases). CDR1 is SGHTA, CDR2 FQGNSA, per germline. The CDR3 runs to 17 residues. The V end lost 1 base, the J end lost 8 bases, and 20 bases lay between the germline ends. DNA for the CDR3: TGTGCCAGCAGCTTAGAGGCCTTGGACACCCGAAGAGAAAAACTGTTTTTT. This translates into CASSLEALDTRREKLFF.

The chain links TRBV7-3 to TRBJ1-1; no clear D. V was trimmed by 0 bases and J by 0 bases, leaving 8 bases between them. This CDR3 is 15 amino acids long. Germline CDR1 reads SGHTA; CDR2 reads FQGTGA. The CDR3 is CASSLTGNLNTEAFF. The CDR3, as DNA: TGTGCCAGCAGCTTAACTGGGAACTTGAACACTGAAGCTTTCTTT.

This clonotype turned up a few times. The rearrangement joins TRBV6-1 to TRBJ2-7, with TRBD1 as a possible D gene (5 bases). The V gene's germline CDR1 is MNHNS and CDR2 SASEGT. Trimming pared 6 bases from V and 0 bases from J, leaving 9 bases between. The CDR3 extends over 13 amino acids. CDR3 residues: CASSDRTSYEQYF. DNA for the CDR3: TGTGCCAGCAGCGACAGAACCTCCTACGAGCAGTACTTC.

This chain connects TRBV14 to TRBJ2-3; D not resolved. Trimming pared 4 bases from V and 4 bases from J, leaving 12 bases between. This CDR3 has 14 residues. Germline V gene lookup returns CDR1 SGHDN and CDR2 FVKESK. CDR3 protein: CASSPTGHADTQYF. The DNA for the CDR3 is TGTGCCAGCAGCCCGACTGGGCATGCAGATACGCAGTATTTT.

The CDR3 loop is CASSQDRWTSGSLVNEQFF. CDR3 DNA sequence: TGTGCCAGCAGCCAAGATCGGTGGACTAGCGGGAGCCTAGTCAATGAGCAGTTCTTC. The chain couples TRBV3-1 to TRBJ2-1; TRBD2 agrees at 13 bases. Trimming removed 0 bases from V and 6 bases from J; junction bases left unmatched: 11. Germline lookup yields CDR1 LGHDT and CDR2 YNNKEL (reference sequence). This CDR3 has 19 amino acids.